What follows are 22 T cell receptor beta chains derived from one specimen sequenced in a study of blood T cell repertoires in COVID-19. TCRdb keeps only in-frame clones here, not all; method: immunoSEQ multiplex PCR. The sample consists of 360,000 or so clones, 80% to 85% of them appearing once. The sample taken for sequencing was PBMCs or T cells enriched from blood (not recorded which). The receptors come from a woman aged 45-59 years who had recovered from COVID-19.

The chain uses TRBV14 and TRBJ2-1, with D maybe TRBD2 (5 bases). The germline V gene encodes CDR1 SGHDN and CDR2 FVKESK. Trimming cost V 5 bases and J 6 bases, with 14 bases left between them. This CDR3 is 14 amino acids long. This CDR3 reads CASSSRAVVNEQFF. The DNA of the CDR3 is TGTGCCAGCAGCTCCCGAGCGGTCGTCAATGAGCAGTTCTTC. Full variable domain (remainder filled in from reference TRBV14 and TRBJ2-1): EAGVTQFPSHSVIEKGQTVTLRCDPISGHDNLYWYRRVMGKEIKFLLHFVKESKQDESGMPNNRFLAERTGGTYSTLKVQPAELEDSGVYFCASSSRAVVNEQFFGPGTRLTVL.

This clone appeared a few times. V usage is TRBV20-1 and J usage is TRBJ1-4; D remains unclear. The CDR3 totals 11 residues. Germline V gene data show CDR1 as DFQATT and CDR2 as SNEGSKA (reference sequence). With 2 bases removed from V and 7 bases from J, the gap between germline ends came to 5 bases. The CDR3 here is CSARLSEKLFF. The DNA of the CDR3 is TGCAGTGCTAGATTGAGTGAAAAACTGTTTTTT.

J is TRBJ2-5 and V is TRBV5-1; D perhaps matches TRBD2 (6 bases). Looked up from germline, CDR1 is SGHRS and CDR2 is YFSETQ. V was clipped by 0 bases and J by 3 bases, with 12 bases between them. CDR3 length equals 15 residues. The CDR3 coding sequence is TGCGCCAGCAGCTTGGCTACAGGAGGGAAAGAGACCCAGTACTTC. Its translation is CASSLATGGKETQYF.

The chain has TRBV6-6 and TRBJ1-1, with 10 bases aligning to TRBD1. Germline CDR1 is MNHNY and CDR2 is SVGAGI (reference sequence). V gave up 5 bases and J gave up 6 bases; unmatched junction bases: 3. This CDR3 has 13 amino acids. The CDR3 region has the DNA TGTGCCAGCAGTGGAGGGACAGGGGCTGAAGCTTTCTTT. This codes for CASSGGTGAEAFF.

V is TRBV20-1 and J is TRBJ1-3; tentatively, D is TRBD1 (5 bases). CDR1 DFQATT and CDR2 SNEGSKA come from the germline V gene (reference sequence). V was pared by 3 bases and J by 1 base, with 16 bases between. The CDR3 is 16 amino acids. Here the CDR3 reads CSASEKGAISGNTIYF. In nucleotides, the CDR3 is TGCAGTGCTAGTGAGAAAGGGGCTATATCTGGAAACACCATATATTTT.

The rearrangement joins TRBV11-3 to TRBJ1-1; D remains unclear. The CDR3 spans 15 residues. Per germline, CDR1 SGHNT and CDR2 YENEEA. V was pared by 1 base and J by 2 bases, with 11 bases between. The chain's CDR3 is CASSLGLGINTEAFF. The CDR3 nucleotides are TGTGCCAGCAGCTTAGGCCTCGGGATTAACACTGAAGCTTTCTTT.

In the case of this clone: Additional DNA sequences in this sample encode the identical CDR3. The V call is TRBV19, the J call TRBJ1-1, with D possibly matching TRBD1 (5 bases). Trimming shortened V by 3 bases and J by 1 base, and 9 bases separated the two germline ends. The CDR3 extends over 14 amino acids. Germline V gene data show CDR1 as LNHDA and CDR2 as SQIVND (reference sequence). The CDR3 is CASSIGHTNTEAFF. The CDR3 nucleotides are TGTGCCAGTAGTATCGGACATACGAACACTGAAGCTTTCTTT.

The gene calls are TRBV11-3 and TRBJ1-2; 8 nucleotides align to TRBD1. The CDR3 runs to 15 residues. V trimming: 5 bases; J trimming: 5 bases; junction bases outside the gene matches: 10. The germline gives CDR1 SGHNT, CDR2 YENEEA. CDR3 sequence: CASSPTGGPPYGYTF. The CDR3 nucleotides read TGTGCCAGCAGCCCAACAGGGGGTCCTCCTTATGGCTACACCTTC.

Here the CDR3 reads CASSTPSDRASHTEAFF. The CDR3 DNA is TGTGCCAGTAGTACCCCCTCGGACAGGGCTTCTCACACTGAAGCTTTCTTT. The genes are TRBV19 and TRBJ1-1; 8 bases are a match to TRBD1. J was trimmed by 3 bases and V by 4 bases; bases with no gene match: 13. CDR1 and CDR2 (germline): LNHDA, SQIVND (reference sequence). The CDR3 length is 17 residues. The entire variable domain, with the rest obtained from reference TRBV19 and TRBJ1-1, is as follows: DGGITQSPKYLFRKEGQNVTLSCEQNLNHDAMYWYRQDPGQGLRLIYYSQIVNDFQKGDIAEGYSVSREKKESFPLTVTSAQKNPTAFYLCASSTPSDRASHTEAFFGQGTRLTVV.

The V call is TRBV21-1, the J call TRBJ2-2; TRBD2 reflects the table's D call only, with no check against the DNA. TRBV21-1 is a recognized pseudogene. The CDR3 runs to 15 residues. CDR3 sequence reads: CASSEGLVVTGELFF. As DNA, the CDR3 is TGTGCCAGCAGCGAGGGACTAGTGGTCACCGGGGAGCTGTTTTTT.

This clone was detected a few times. CDR3 sequence reads: CATSRDSGTGGLYGYTF. The CDR3 coding sequence is TGTGCCACCAGCAGAGATTCTGGGACAGGGGGCCTCTATGGCTACACCTTC. This chain links TRBV15 with TRBJ1-2; 12 bases are shared with TRBD1. This CDR3 is built from 17 residues. Germline CDR1 reads LNHNV; CDR2 reads YYDKDF (reference sequence). Trimming took 0 bases from V and 4 from J; bases not matched to a gene: 6.

The chain couples TRBV5-1 to TRBJ1-1; weak D call: TRBD1 (6 bases). V lost 0 bases and J 3 bases, leaving 9 bases between the germline ends. The V gene's germline CDR1 is SGHRS and CDR2 YFSETQ. The CDR3 covers 14 residues. CDR3 bases: TGCGCCAGCAGCTTGGGTCAGGGGTACACTGAAGCTTTCTTT. It specifies CASSLGQGYTEAFF.

J is TRBJ1-1 and V is TRBV11-2; possible D gene TRBD1, 5 bases. The CDR3 totals 13 residues. CDR1 is SGHAT, CDR2 FQNNGV, per germline. The V and J ends lost 6 bases and 4 bases respectively, with 12 bases between them. CDR3 coding DNA: TGTGCCAGCAGGAAGCCCGGGGGCACTGAAGCTTTCTTT. Translated, it gives CASRKPGGTEAFF.

This chain links TRBV7-9 with TRBJ2-1, with D possibly matching TRBD1 (5 bases). The CDR3 spans 15 residues. V was trimmed by 7 bases and J by 9 bases, leaving 22 bases between them. The germline gives CDR1 SEHNR, CDR2 FQNEAQ (reference sequence). DNA of the CDR3: TGTGCCAGCATCCCCAACTATCAGGGAAACGGTGAGCAGTTCTTC. The encoded protein is CASIPNYQGNGEQFF.

For this clone: Other DNA sequences within the sample encode an identical CDR3. The chain has TRBV5-1 and TRBJ1-2, with D unresolved. Germline-derived CDR1 and CDR2 are SGHRS and YFSETQ. V was clipped by 4 bases and J by 2 bases, with 9 bases between them. The CDR3 consists of 13 residues. DNA of the CDR3: TGCGCCAGCAGCCCCGGAGGGAACTATGGCTACACCTTC. It encodes CASSPGGNYGYTF. The complete variable domain, with remaining parts taken from reference TRBV5-1 and TRBJ1-2, reads KAGVTQTPRYLIKTRGQQVTLSCSPISGHRSVSWYQQTPGQGLQFLFEYFSETQRNKGNFPGRFSGRQFSNSRSEMNVSTLELGDSALYLCASSPGGNYGYTFGSGTRLTVV.

The CDR3 region is CASSLRWAANYGYTF. The CDR3 nucleotides read TGTGCCAGCAGTTTAAGGTGGGCAGCTAACTATGGCTACACCTTC. The rearrangement joins TRBV27 to TRBJ1-2; D not certain. V lost 2 bases and J 0 bases, leaving 10 bases between the germline ends. The length of the CDR3 is 15 residues. Germline assignment: CDR1 MNHEY and CDR2 SMNVEV (reference sequence).

This clone appeared a few times. The V call is TRBV7-9, the J call TRBJ1-1, with D hard to call. The CDR3 consists of 13 residues. The germline V gene has CDR1 SEHNR and CDR2 FQNEAQ (reference sequence). V dropped 1 base and J dropped 8 bases, with 11 bases sitting between them. CDR3 DNA sequence: TGTGCCAGCAGCTTAGAGGAGGGAGGGGAAGCTTTCTTT. This translates into CASSLEEGGEAFF.

The gene calls are TRBV5-4 and TRBJ2-1; TRBD1 agrees at 9 bases. V trimming: 2 bases; J trimming: 6 bases; junction bases outside the gene matches: 6. The CDR3 covers 15 residues. Per germline, CDR1 SGHNT and CDR2 YYREEE (reference sequence). The DNA of the CDR3 is TGTGCCAGCAGCTTACCCGGGACAGGGACCAATGAGCAGTTCTTC. Its translation: CASSLPGTGTNEQFF.

The V and J genes are TRBV19 and TRBJ1-2; perhaps TRBD1 as D (6 bases). Germline values: CDR1 LNHDA, CDR2 SQIVND (reference sequence). The CDR3 runs to 15 residues. V lost 5 bases to trimming and J lost 5 bases, with 18 bases between them. CDR3 nucleotides: TGTGCCAGTAGTTCCCAGGACTCAGGGACATATGGCTACACCTTC. This codes for CASSSQDSGTYGYTF.

DNA for the CDR3: TGTGCCAGCAGCCCCCGGGACAGCGTAACCTATGGCTACACCTTC. Its translation is CASSPRDSVTYGYTF. The chain uses TRBV7-2 and TRBJ1-2; TRBD1 matches at 7 bases. CDR1 and CDR2 (germline): SGHTA, FQGNSA. J gave up 4 bases and V 5 bases, and 10 bases lay outside the gene matches. The CDR3 loop spans 15 amino acids.

J is TRBJ1-6 and V is TRBV7-2, with TRBD1 identical over 8 bases. The CDR3 consists of 15 residues. Germline V CDR1 and CDR2: SGHTA, FQGNSA. J was trimmed by 7 bases and V by 6 bases; bases with no gene match: 8. The CDR3 region has the DNA TGTGCCAGCAGTCCCGGGACAGGAATGAATTCACCCCTCCACTTT. Its protein is CASSPGTGMNSPLHF.

The rearrangement links TRBV28 to TRBJ1-2, with TRBD1 identical over 10 bases. Germline CDR1 is MDHEN and CDR2 is SYDVKM. V was pared by 7 bases and J by 4 bases, with 6 bases of the junction left unmatched. The CDR3 is made up of 14 amino acids. CDR3 loop: CASTSGTGVYGYTF. The CDR3 nucleotides are TGTGCCAGCACCTCCGGGACAGGGGTCTATGGCTACACCTTC.